These 9 T cell receptor beta chains were sequenced from one sample in a study of tumor-infiltrating lymphocytes in primary liver carcinoma. Using a constant-region primer together with ProtoScript II reverse transcriptase, TCR beta cDNA was made from about 490 ng of total RNA. Investigators got TCR beta libraries out of three nested multiplex PCR rounds, done with slightly modified ARM-PCR. TRBV1-TRBV30 forward primers and a C-beta reverse primer were used in the first two PCR rounds, which each ran for about 11 cycles. Each CDR3 protein gets one entry after TCRdb re-called the multiplex PCR reads with MiXCR. The table has fewer than 250,000 distinct CDR3 sequences, around four fifths seen once. Between 20 and 30 mg of unsorted bulk tissue served as the source from which RNA and DNA were co-extracted. Sequenced material: tumor tissue from primary liver carcinoma. Receptor source: a man aged 40-55 years with primary liver carcinoma and hepatitis B virus infection.

This clonotype was counted many times. This chain uses TRBV5-1 with TRBJ1-2; no clear D gene. CDR1 and CDR2 (germline): SGHRS, YFSETQ. The ends were cut back, 6 bases at V and 4 bases at J, with 16 bases in the middle. This CDR3 region has 14 residues. In DNA, the CDR3 is TGCGCCAGCATGAACCAAGGAGGCGGCTATGGCTACACCTTC. It is translated as CASMNQGGGYGYTF.

Of note for this clonotype: This clone may be a read error of a much larger clone one base away. This chain joins TRBV6-1 and TRBJ2-3; 12 nucleotides align to TRBD2. Germline assignment: CDR1 MNHNS and CDR2 SASEGT. CDR3 length equals 17 residues. The CDR3 spells CASSPELAGGPLDAQYF. The CDR3 region has the DNA TGTGCCAGCAGTCCTGAGCTAGCGGGAGGGCCCCTAGATGCGCAGTATTTT.

This chain links TRBV5-1 with TRBJ2-7; TRBD2 aligns across 8 bases. V lost 5 bases to trimming and J lost 2 bases; unmatched junction nucleotides: 9. CDR3 length: 15 residues. CDR1 SGHRS and CDR2 YFSETQ come from the germline V gene. The CDR3 sequence is CASRPGGGTPYEQYF. CDR3 nucleotide sequence: TGCGCCAGCAGACCCGGGGGGGGGACTCCCTACGAGCAGTACTTC.

V usage is TRBV29-1 and J usage is TRBJ1-1; D might be TRBD1 (5 bases). The germline V gene has CDR1 SQVTM and CDR2 ANQGSEA. V lost 7 bases and J 2 bases, leaving 14 bases between the germline ends. The CDR3 is made up of 13 amino acids. For the CDR3, the DNA is TGCAGCGAGAGGGGACGGGTTAACACTGAAGCTTTCTTT. Amino acid sequence: CSERGRVNTEAFF.

This clonotype was counted a few times. The chain carries TRBV20-1 and TRBJ1-1; no reliable D call. The CDR3 totals 13 residues. The V gene's germline CDR1 is DFQATT and CDR2 SNEGSKA (reference sequence). Trimming left V 0 bases short and J 4 bases short, with 9 bases between. CDR3 residues: CSARDRRATEAFF. CDR3 coding DNA: TGCAGTGCTAGAGATCGGAGGGCCACTGAAGCTTTCTTT.

Comment on this clonotype: A read error may be the cause here, since a much bigger clone is one base away. This chain connects TRBV5-1 to TRBJ2-5; D call uncertain. V was cut by 5 bases and J by 5 bases, with 13 bases left in between. CDR1 and CDR2 (germline): SGHRS, YFSETQ. This CDR3 is built from 13 residues. CDR3 in DNA: TGCGCCAGCAGTGAATTGGGATCGGAGACCCAGTACTTC. Translated: CASSELGSETQYF.

This clonotype occurred once. Germline and junction disagree at one end, which may indicate a read error. V usage is TRBV11-2 and J usage is TRBJ2-5; D is unclear. The CDR3 length is 15 residues. CDR1 and CDR2 from the germline V gene are SGHAT and FQNNGV. CDR3 bases: TGTGCCAGCAGTCCCGTTGGGCTAGTCCCAGAGATCCAGTACTTC. This gives the protein CASSPVGLVPEIQYF. Drawing the rest from reference TRBV11-2 and TRBJ2-5, the complete variable domain is EAGVAQSPRYKIIEKRQSVAFWCNPISGHATLYWYQQILGQGPKLLIQFQNNGVVDDSQLPKDRFSAERLKGVDSTLKIQPAKLEDSAVYLCASSPVGLVPEIQYFGPGTRLLVL.

This clonotype appeared a few times. This chain uses TRBV14 with TRBJ2-2, with D possibly TRBD2 on 6 matching bases. The CDR3 covers 16 residues. V was pared by 4 bases and J by 7 bases, with 19 bases between. The germline V gene encodes CDR1 SGHDN and CDR2 FVKESK. The CDR3: CASSREAGTYGGELFF. CDR3 DNA: TGTGCCAGCAGCCGAGAGGCGGGGACCTATGGCGGGGAGCTGTTTTTT.

The V and J genes are TRBV12-3 or TRBV12-4 and TRBJ2-3, with D unclear. The CDR3 runs 15 residues. The CDR3 protein is CISTGQALSTDTQYF. In DNA form, the CDR3 reads TGTATCAGCACTGGGCAGGCTTTAAGCACAGATACGCAGTATTTT.